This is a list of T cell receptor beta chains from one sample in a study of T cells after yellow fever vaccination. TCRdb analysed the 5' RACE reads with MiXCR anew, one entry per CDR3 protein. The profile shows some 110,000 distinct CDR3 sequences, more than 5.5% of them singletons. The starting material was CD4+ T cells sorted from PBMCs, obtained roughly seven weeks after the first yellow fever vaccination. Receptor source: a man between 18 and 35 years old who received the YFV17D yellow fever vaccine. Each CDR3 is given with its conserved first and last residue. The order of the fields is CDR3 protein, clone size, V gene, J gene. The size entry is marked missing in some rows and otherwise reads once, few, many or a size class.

CASSLDPGQPQHF	many	TRBV12-3/TRBV12-4	TRBJ1-5
CASSLTRTSGVYEQYF	many	TRBV5-5	TRBJ2-7
CASSLGGGYTF	many	TRBV12-3/TRBV12-4	TRBJ1-2
CASRGSHWYEQYF	few	TRBV28	TRBJ2-7
CASSPGTGGDEQYF	many	TRBV18	TRBJ2-7
CASSYGTPQYF	many	TRBV7-2	TRBJ2-3
CASSRTGAYEQYF	many	TRBV5-6	TRBJ2-7
CASSPGQYGYTF	many	TRBV4-1	TRBJ1-2
CASSPQALVNTGELFF	many	TRBV7-2	TRBJ2-2
CASSLMVSGTEAFF	few	TRBV7-2	TRBJ1-1
CASSVGERTEAFF	.	TRBV11-3	TRBJ1-1
CARGPVSFNQPQHF	.	TRBV5-2	TRBJ1-5
CASSLHRGAGELFF	many	TRBV7-3	TRBJ2-2
CASSFWQGATDTQYF	many	TRBV27	TRBJ2-3
CSVESQGETQYF	many	TRBV29-1	TRBJ2-5
CASSLGYKSYVAGGDLHIQYF	many	TRBV5-1	TRBJ2-4
CAFRARGRVDTGELFF	few	TRBV30	TRBJ2-2
CASSYQTNTEAFF	many	TRBV12-3/TRBV12-4	TRBJ1-1
CASSLTQVSSYNEQFF	few	TRBV12-3/TRBV12-4	TRBJ2-1
CSARDRTATDTQYF	many	TRBV20-1	TRBJ2-3
CASSPGLAGQETQYF	many	TRBV7-6	TRBJ2-5
CASRISAGGTDTQYF	.	TRBV7-1	TRBJ2-3
CASSFTGGSGTEAFF	.	TRBV7-9	TRBJ1-1
CASSQDWETGEINTIYF	many	TRBV4-3	TRBJ1-3
CASSLEVGMGNEQFF	many	TRBV12-3/TRBV12-4	TRBJ2-1
CSAREAGQDTQF	many	TRBV20-1	TRBJ1-6
CASSLTQRGETQYF	many	TRBV28	TRBJ2-5